The 22 T cell receptor beta chains presented below share a single source sample, sequenced in a study of blood T cell repertoires in COVID-19. Produced via immunoSEQ multiplex PCR; TCRdb's table is partial and in-frame only. The sample includes around 190,000 clones, roughly 87% seen only once; the top ten take under 10%. Sequenced sample: peripheral blood. The origin of the receptors is a woman aged 70-85 years with COVID-19, enrolled during active disease.

The V gene is TRBV9, the J gene TRBJ2-5, with D possibly TRBD2 on 6 matching bases. This CDR3 is built from 13 residues. The ends were cut back, 3 bases at V and 6 bases at J, with 12 bases in the middle. Germline V gene sequence: CDR1 SGDLS, CDR2 YYNGEE. In nucleotides, the CDR3 is TGTGCCAGCAGCGCTCCCGGGGGAAAGACCCAGTACTTC. This gives the protein CASSAPGGKTQYF.

The chain has TRBV14 and TRBJ2-7, with TRBD1 matching 8 bases. Trimming cost V 3 bases and J 3 bases; bases outside gene matches: 10. There are 16 residues in the CDR3. The germline gives CDR1 SGHDN, CDR2 FVKESK. CDR3 DNA sequence: TGTGCCAGCAGCCAGGGAACCGGGACAGGCTACTACGAGCAGTACTTC. Amino acid sequence: CASSQGTGTGYYEQYF.

The chain combines TRBV2 with TRBJ1-4, with D unclear. This CDR3 is 11 amino acids long. Germline V CDR1 and CDR2: SNHLY, FYNNEI. The ends were cut back, 7 bases at V and 8 bases at J, with 8 bases in the middle. The CDR3 bases are TGTGCCAGCACCCAGAGGGAAAAACTGTTTTTT. Its translation: CASTQREKLFF.

The V gene is TRBV18, the J gene TRBJ1-1, with no clear D. V was trimmed by 0 bases and J by 11 bases, leaving 16 bases between them. Germline CDR1 is KGHSH and CDR2 is LQKENI. CDR3 length: 14 residues. CDR3 amino acids: CASSPPPPPGWAFF. The CDR3 region has the DNA TGTGCCAGCTCACCACCTCCCCCTCCCGGTTGGGCTTTCTTT.

Only a few counts were recorded for this clone. This chain uses TRBV30 with TRBJ2-7, with 9 nucleotides matching TRBD2. CDR3 length equals 14 residues. Unmatched junction bases numbered 9, after V lost 5 bases and J lost 4 bases. The germline CDR1 and CDR2 sequences are GTSNPN and SVGIG (reference sequence). The CDR3: CAWGNSGSLYEQYF. The CDR3 DNA reads as TGTGCCTGGGGAAATAGCGGGAGCTTGTACGAGCAGTACTTC. Supplemented by reference TRBV30 and TRBJ2-7, the full variable domain reads SQTIHQWPATLVQPVGSPLSLECTVEGTSNPNLYWYRQAAGRGLQLLFYSVGIGQISSEVPQNLSASRPQDRQFILSSKKLLLSDSGFYLCAWGNSGSLYEQYFGPGTRLTVT.

The V call is TRBV7-3, the J call TRBJ2-1, with D possibly TRBD2 on 6 matching bases. Trimming took off 5 bases at V and 3 bases at J, with 17 bases between the two ends. CDR3 length: 16 amino acids. Germline V gene lookup returns CDR1 SGHTA and CDR2 FQGTGA. The CDR3 DNA is TGTGCCAGCAGCCCCGTACTAGCCTTGCGCTACAATGAGCAGTTCTTC. Its protein is CASSPVLALRYNEQFF.

The CDR3 here is CASSSGTRGLEQYF. As DNA, the CDR3 is TGCGCCAGCAGTTCCGGGACTAGGGGGCTAGAGCAGTACTTC. This chain connects TRBV5-1 to TRBJ2-7, with D maybe TRBD2 (8 bases). V was clipped by 5 bases and J by 7 bases, with 19 bases between them. Germline V gene lookup returns CDR1 SGHRS and CDR2 YFSETQ. The length of the CDR3 is 14 residues. The full variable domain, with the rest looked up from reference TRBV5-1 and TRBJ2-7, is KAGVTQTPRYLIKTRGQQVTLSCSPISGHRSVSWYQQTPGQGLQFLFEYFSETQRNKGNFPGRFSGRQFSNSRSEMNVSTLELGDSALYLCASSSGTRGLEQYFGPGTRLTVT.

This clone has ten or more counts. The chain combines TRBV30 with TRBJ2-7, with TRBD1 matching over 8 bases. V was clipped by 6 bases and J by 3 bases; unmatched bases: 10. In germline, CDR1 is GTSNPN, CDR2 SVGIG (reference sequence). This CDR3 has 14 residues. The CDR3 region has the DNA TGTGCCTGTACAGGAGGACAGGGACGCTACGAGCAGTACTTC. Translation: CACTGGQGRYEQYF.

V usage is TRBV29-1 and J usage is TRBJ1-4; tentatively, D is TRBD1 (5 bases). The CDR3 runs to 16 residues. Germline CDR1 SQVTM, CDR2 ANQGSEA. Trimming left V 4 bases short and J 0 bases short, with 15 bases between. In nucleotides, the CDR3 is TGCAGCGTTGGTATGGAGCAGGGCCCAACTAATGAAAAACTGTTTTTT. Translation gives CSVGMEQGPTNEKLFF.

V gene TRBV15 combines with J gene TRBJ1-4; 9 bases match TRBD1. The CDR3 is 15 amino acids. The V segment lost 1 base and the J segment 7 bases; nucleotides outside the gene matches: 4. Germline CDR1 is LNHNV and CDR2 is YYDKDF (reference sequence). The CDR3 sequence: CATSRADRGGEKLFF. CDR3 nucleotide sequence: TGTGCCACCAGCAGAGCGGACAGGGGAGGTGAAAAACTGTTTTTT.

The chain employs TRBV3-1 (or the pseudogene TRBV3-2) and TRBJ1-1; 10 bases fit TRBD1. The ends lost 2 bases at V and 0 bases at J; junction bases unmatched: 6. This CDR3 has 17 residues. Germline V gene lookup returns CDR1 LGHDT and CDR2 YNNKEL (reference sequence). The CDR3 sequence: CASSQIRDRGMNTEAFF. CDR3 DNA sequence: TGTGCCAGCAGCCAAATCCGGGACAGGGGAATGAACACTGAAGCTTTCTTT.

The gene calls are TRBV30 and TRBJ2-5; 8 bases align to TRBD2. In germline, CDR1 is GTSNPN, CDR2 SVGIG (reference sequence). The CDR3 spans 14 residues. J gave up 4 bases and V 4 bases, and 8 bases lay outside the gene matches. This CDR3 reads CAWNPGLVGETQYF. DNA of the CDR3: TGTGCCTGGAACCCGGGACTAGTTGGAGAGACCCAGTACTTC.

The gene calls are TRBV15 and TRBJ2-6; possible D gene TRBD1, 6 bases. Looked up from germline, CDR1 is LNHNV and CDR2 is YYDKDF (reference sequence). V lost 0 bases and J lost 2, with 14 bases in between. The length of the CDR3 is 18 residues. CDR3 protein: CATSRDQARGAGANVLTF. CDR3 in DNA: TGTGCCACCAGCAGAGATCAAGCCAGGGGAGCTGGGGCCAACGTCCTGACTTTC.

This clone appeared a few times. Other DNA variants within this sample encode the same CDR3. The chain joins TRBV18 to TRBJ2-3; D call uncertain. The CDR3 consists of 13 residues. Germline V gene lookup returns CDR1 KGHSH and CDR2 LQKENI. Trimming took 0 bases from V and 3 from J, leaving 4 bases between them. CDR3 amino acids: CASSPPSTDTQYF. The CDR3 coding sequence is TGTGCCAGCTCACCACCCTCGACAGATACGCAGTATTTT.

The chain links TRBV18 to TRBJ1-1, with D uncertain. Germline CDR1 reads KGHSH; CDR2 reads LQKENI. V was trimmed by 8 bases and J by 1 base, leaving 11 bases between them. There are 13 residues in the CDR3. CDR3 nucleotide sequence: TGTGCCAGCCGGGAGGGCGAGAACACTGAAGCTTTCTTT. Its translation is CASREGENTEAFF.

The J gene is TRBJ2-5, the V gene TRBV19, with 14 bases matching TRBD2. Germline CDR1 and CDR2: LNHDA and SQIVND (reference sequence). The CDR3 covers 16 residues. The V gene end was trimmed by 4 bases and the J gene end by 5 bases; junction bases not matched to a gene: 6. The CDR3 bases are TGTGCCAGTAGTAGGACTAGCGGGAGGACTGGGGAGACCCAGTACTTC. Protein: CASSRTSGRTGETQYF. Full variable domain (rest looked up from reference TRBV19 and TRBJ2-5): DGGITQSPKYLFRKEGQNVTLSCEQNLNHDAMYWYRQDPGQGLRLIYYSQIVNDFQKGDIAEGYSVSREKKESFPLTVTSAQKNPTAFYLCASSRTSGRTGETQYFGPGTRLLVL.

The chain joins TRBV3-1 (or the pseudogene TRBV3-2) to TRBJ2-1; TRBD1 aligns across 9 bases. Germline CDR1 is LGHDT and CDR2 is YNNKEL (reference sequence). Trimming removed 4 bases from V and 5 bases from J; junction bases left unmatched: 12. The CDR3 is made up of 17 amino acids. The CDR3 here is CASSRRRPGQGNNEQFF. As DNA, the CDR3 is TGTGCCAGCAGCCGCCGAAGGCCGGGACAGGGTAACAATGAGCAGTTCTTC.

This rearrangement joins TRBV2 to TRBJ1-2; the D is unclear. V was shortened by 9 bases and J by 0 bases, with 11 bases between the two germline ends. The CDR3 loop spans 13 amino acids. CDR1 SNHLY and CDR2 FYNNEI come from the germline V gene. The DNA of the CDR3 is TGTGCCAGAAGACAAAACTCTAACTATGGCTACACCTTC. This codes for CARRQNSNYGYTF.

The chain uses TRBV9 and TRBJ1-4; D not resolved. CDR1 and CDR2 (germline): SGDLS, YYNGEE. V shed 3 bases and J shed 4 bases, with 10 bases lying between them. This CDR3 has 14 amino acids. Here the CDR3 reads CASSASGSNEKLFF. For the CDR3, the DNA is TGTGCCAGCAGCGCGTCGGGTAGTAATGAAAAACTGTTTTTT.

The V call is TRBV18, the J call TRBJ2-1; 14 bases agree with TRBD2. The length of the CDR3 is 16 residues. The J segment lost 7 bases and the V segment lost 6 bases, leaving 8 bases of the junction unmatched. Looked up from germline, CDR1 is KGHSH and CDR2 is LQKENI. In DNA form, the CDR3 reads TGTGCCAGCTCTCCTGGACTAGCGGGAGGAGGTAATGAGCAGTTCTTC. Its translation is CASSPGLAGGGNEQFF.

The CDR3 sequence is CASSRTGTVSGANVLTF. As DNA, the CDR3 is TGTGCCAGCAGTAGGACAGGGACAGTCTCTGGGGCCAACGTCCTGACTTTC. The chain has TRBV16 and TRBJ2-6; 8 bases are a match to TRBD1. This CDR3 spans 17 amino acids. V was pared by 6 bases and J by 0 bases, with 7 bases of the junction left unmatched. From germline, CDR1 is KGHSY and CDR2 FQNENV.

V gene TRBV7-8 combines with J gene TRBJ1-1, with 7 bases aligning to TRBD1. The CDR3 is 15 residues long. Germline values: CDR1 SGHVS, CDR2 FQNEAQ. V shed 5 bases and J 5 bases; nucleotides not matched to a gene: 11. The CDR3 DNA sequence: TGTGCCAGCAGCGTACGACAGGGACAGAAGACTGAAGCTTTCTTT. This encodes CASSVRQGQKTEAFF.